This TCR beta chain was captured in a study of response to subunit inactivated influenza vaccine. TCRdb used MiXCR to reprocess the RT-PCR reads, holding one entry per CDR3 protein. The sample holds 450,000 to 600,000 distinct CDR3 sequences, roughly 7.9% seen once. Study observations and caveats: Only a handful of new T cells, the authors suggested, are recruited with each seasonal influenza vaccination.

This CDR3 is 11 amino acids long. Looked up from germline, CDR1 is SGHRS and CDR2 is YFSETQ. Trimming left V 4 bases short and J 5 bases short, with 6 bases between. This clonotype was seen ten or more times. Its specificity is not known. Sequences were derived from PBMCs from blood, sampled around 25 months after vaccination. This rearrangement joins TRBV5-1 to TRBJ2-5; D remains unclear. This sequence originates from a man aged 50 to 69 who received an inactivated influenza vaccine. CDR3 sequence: CASSGVETQYF. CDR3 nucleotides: TGCGCCAGCAGCGGGGTCGAGACCCAGTACTTC.